This T cell receptor beta chain derives from a study of cytomegalovirus exposure and HLA in healthy donors (dated by TCRdb to the late 2010s). Broadly, across the study: According to a later analysis, one platform produced both the 120 validation repertoires and the roughly 660 repertoires of the first cohort. The study was designed to test whether signatures of past pathogen exposure could be identified by cataloging public T cell receptors. A separate validation cohort of roughly 130 different subjects was used in addition to the approximately 640-subject first cohort. High-throughput TCR immunosequencing, statistical association of individual TCRs with disease status, and machine learning were combined to predict cytomegalovirus infection status.

The protocol used for the library was the immunoSEQ multiplex PCR assay. Per the original workflow: To diagnose cytomegalovirus status from the catalog of TCR beta chain sequences, a statistical classification framework was built. TCRdb's version of the immuneACCESS table is confined to in-frame rearrangements and falls short of the full clone set. An unresolved V gene accounts for under half of the shortfall where checked; the remainder is of unknown origin. That table supplies the V and J calls and clone size; D and trimming were determined from the DNA. Within this sample are some 170,000 clones, with less than 90% of them counted one time only. The ten largest account for roughly a tenth of the sample. CDR1 MNHEY and CDR2 SVGAGI are derived from the germline V gene. Spanning cysteine to phenylalanine, the CDR3 consists of 14 amino acids. Solely the CDR3 DNA is kept, with 42 bases framed from the first base. Relative to germline, V is missing 5 bases and J is missing 7 bases, with 7 bases of the junction outside any gene match.

Broad study findings and their caveats: While some public TCRs were present in many individuals, most TCR sequences turned up only very rarely across donors. Three of the identified cytomegalovirus-associated TCR beta chains were confirmed in vitro to be specific for cytomegalovirus antigens. Of the cluster scores, about 94% were above 0 in a later analysis, which found that TCRs clustered in the first cohort also tended to co-occur in the 120 validation repertoires. The authors suggested that the approach could potentially be generalized to other disease states and immunological phenotypes. In the study, approximately 160 TCR beta chains were listed as associated with cytomegalovirus. All 120 or so repertoires were used to score co-occurrence in the validation cohort in a later analysis, because that analysis had no HLA typing for the cohort. The classifier was reported to diagnose cytomegalovirus status with high specificity and sensitivity in both the original cohort and the validation cohort.

Donors formed part of the validation cohort, which comprised about 120 subjects and was distinct from the first cohort of over 500 subjects. Comment on this clone: Which antigen it targets is not known. No base quality information exists; no much larger clone differs at one position.

The receptor was derived from a young man in good health and CMV-seropositive. Input material: PBMCs. The sequence links TRBV6-5 to TRBJ2-7, with 11 bases in between that match TRBD1. Here is the DNA: TGTGCCAGCAGTCTAGGACAGGGGGCTTATGAGCAGTACTTC. This codes for CASSLGQGAYEQYF.